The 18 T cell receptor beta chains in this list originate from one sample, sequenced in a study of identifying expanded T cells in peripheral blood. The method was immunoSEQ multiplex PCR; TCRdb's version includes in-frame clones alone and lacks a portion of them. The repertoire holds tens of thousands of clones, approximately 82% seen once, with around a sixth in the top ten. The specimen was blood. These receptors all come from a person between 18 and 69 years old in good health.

CDR3 protein: CASSRQPGSMGDTQYF. As DNA, the CDR3 is TGCGCCAGCAGCCGCCAACCGGGGTCTATGGGAGATACGCAGTATTTT. V and J are TRBV4-1 and TRBJ2-3, with TRBD2 as a possible D gene (5 bases). V gave up 4 bases and J gave up 5 bases, with 19 bases separating them. Germline CDR1 reads MGHRA; CDR2 reads YSYEKL. This CDR3 is 16 amino acids long.

The CDR3 protein is CATSRDNRQAGYTF. CDR3 in DNA: TGTGCCACCAGCAGAGATAACAGACAGGCGGGCTACACCTTC. V gene TRBV15 combines with J gene TRBJ1-2, with D maybe TRBD1 (6 bases). Deletions cut 0 bases from V and 8 bases from J, with 13 bases between. Germline V gene data show CDR1 as LNHNV and CDR2 as YYDKDF (reference sequence). The CDR3 has 14 amino acids.

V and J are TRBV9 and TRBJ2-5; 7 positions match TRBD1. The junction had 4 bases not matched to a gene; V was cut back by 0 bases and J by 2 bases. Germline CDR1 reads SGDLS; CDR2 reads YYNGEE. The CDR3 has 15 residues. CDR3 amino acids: CASSVVGGRQETQYF. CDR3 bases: TGTGCCAGCAGCGTAGTAGGGGGCCGTCAAGAGACCCAGTACTTC.

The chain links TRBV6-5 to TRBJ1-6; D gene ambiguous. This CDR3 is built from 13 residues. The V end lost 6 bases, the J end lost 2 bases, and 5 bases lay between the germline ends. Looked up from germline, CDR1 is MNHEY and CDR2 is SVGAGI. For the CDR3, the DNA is TGTGCCAGCAGCCCGACCTATAATTCACCCCTCCACTTT. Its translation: CASSPTYNSPLHF.

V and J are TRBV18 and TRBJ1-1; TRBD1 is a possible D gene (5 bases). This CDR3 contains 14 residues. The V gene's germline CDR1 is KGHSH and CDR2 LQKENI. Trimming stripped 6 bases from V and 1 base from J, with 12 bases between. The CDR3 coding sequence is TGTGCCAGCTCTCTCGGGACTGAGAACACTGAAGCTTTCTTT. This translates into CASSLGTENTEAFF.

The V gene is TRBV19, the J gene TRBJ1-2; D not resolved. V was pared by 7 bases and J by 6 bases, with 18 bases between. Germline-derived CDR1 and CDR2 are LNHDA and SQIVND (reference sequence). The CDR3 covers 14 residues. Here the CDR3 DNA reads TGTGCCAGTAATGAAGATAGGGCAGGAGATGGCTACACCTTC. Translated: CASNEDRAGDGYTF. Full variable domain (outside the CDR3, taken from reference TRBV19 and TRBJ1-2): DGGITQSPKYLFRKEGQNVTLSCEQNLNHDAMYWYRQDPGQGLRLIYYSQIVNDFQKGDIAEGYSVSREKKESFPLTVTSAQKNPTAFYLCASNEDRAGDGYTFGSGTRLTVV.

The CDR3: CASSLGEGLTYNEQFF. The CDR3 bases are TGTGCCAGCAGCTTGGGGGAGGGGCTGACCTACAATGAGCAGTTCTTC. The chain is built from TRBV5-4 and TRBJ2-1; 7 bases are shared with TRBD2. The CDR3 runs 16 residues. Germline V gene sequence: CDR1 SGHNT, CDR2 YYREEE (reference sequence). With 0 bases clipped from V and 2 bases from J, the junction kept 5 bases outside the gene matches. Filled out from reference TRBV5-4 and TRBJ2-1, the complete variable domain reads ETGVTQSPTHLIKTRGQQVTLRCSSQSGHNTVSWYQQALGQGPQFIFQYYREEENGRGNFPPRFSGLQFPNYSSELNVNALELDDSALYLCASSLGEGLTYNEQFFGPGTRLTVL.

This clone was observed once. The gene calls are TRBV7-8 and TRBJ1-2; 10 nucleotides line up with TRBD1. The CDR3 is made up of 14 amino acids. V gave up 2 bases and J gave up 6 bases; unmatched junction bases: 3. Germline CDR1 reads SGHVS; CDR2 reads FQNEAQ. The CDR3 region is CASSLSDRGDGYTF. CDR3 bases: TGTGCCAGCAGCTTATCGGACAGGGGGGATGGCTACACCTTC. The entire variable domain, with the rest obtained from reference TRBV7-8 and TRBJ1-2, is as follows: GAGVSQSPRYKVAKRGQDVALRCDPISGHVSLFWYQQALGQGPEFLTYFQNEAQLDKSGLPSDRFFAERPEGSVSTLKIQRTQQEDSAVYLCASSLSDRGDGYTFGSGTRLTVV.

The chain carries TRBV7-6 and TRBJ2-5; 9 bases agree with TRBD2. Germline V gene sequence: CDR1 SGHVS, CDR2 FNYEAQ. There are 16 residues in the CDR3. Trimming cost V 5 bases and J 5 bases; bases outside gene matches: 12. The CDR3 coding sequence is TGTGCCAGCAGCCCATACGCCGGGACTAGCTACGAGACCCAGTACTTC. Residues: CASSPYAGTSYETQYF.

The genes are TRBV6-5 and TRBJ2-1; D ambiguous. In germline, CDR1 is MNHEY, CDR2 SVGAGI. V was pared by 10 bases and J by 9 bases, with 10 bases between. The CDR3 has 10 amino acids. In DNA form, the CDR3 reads TGTGCCACCTGGTGGGGTGAGCAGTTCTTC. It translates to CATWWGEQFF.

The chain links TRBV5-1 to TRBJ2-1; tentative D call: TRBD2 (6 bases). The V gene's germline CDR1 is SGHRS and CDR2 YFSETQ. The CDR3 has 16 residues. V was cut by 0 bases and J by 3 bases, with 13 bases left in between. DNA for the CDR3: TGCGCCAGCAGCTTGGTTACGGGAGCAGACTACAATGAGCAGTTCTTC. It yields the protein CASSLVTGADYNEQFF.

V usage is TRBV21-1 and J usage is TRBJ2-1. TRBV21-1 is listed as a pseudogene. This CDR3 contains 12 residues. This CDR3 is CASSKNDNEQFF. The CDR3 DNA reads TGTGCCAGCAGCAAAAATGACAATGAGCAGTTCTTC.

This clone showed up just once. CDR3 in DNA: TGTGCCAGTAGTACCACAGCGGGAGGGCCGGGGGAGACCCAGTACTTC. As protein: CASSTTAGGPGETQYF. The chain couples TRBV19 to TRBJ2-5, with TRBD2 matching 10 bases. Germline loops: CDR1 LNHDA, CDR2 SQIVND (reference sequence). This CDR3 has 16 amino acids. Trimming cost V 4 bases and J 5 bases; bases outside gene matches: 10.

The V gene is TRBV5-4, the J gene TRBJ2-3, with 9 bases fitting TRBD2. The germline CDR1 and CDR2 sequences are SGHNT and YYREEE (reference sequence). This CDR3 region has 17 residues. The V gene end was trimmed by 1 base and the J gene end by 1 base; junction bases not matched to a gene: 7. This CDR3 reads CASSLRGRGLGTDTQYF. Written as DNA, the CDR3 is TGTGCCAGCAGCTTGCGCGGGAGGGGCCTGGGCACAGATACGCAGTATTTT. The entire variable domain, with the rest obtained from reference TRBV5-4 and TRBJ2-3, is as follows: ETGVTQSPTHLIKTRGQQVTLRCSSQSGHNTVSWYQQALGQGPQFIFQYYREEENGRGNFPPRFSGLQFPNYSSELNVNALELDDSALYLCASSLRGRGLGTDTQYFGPGTRLTVL.

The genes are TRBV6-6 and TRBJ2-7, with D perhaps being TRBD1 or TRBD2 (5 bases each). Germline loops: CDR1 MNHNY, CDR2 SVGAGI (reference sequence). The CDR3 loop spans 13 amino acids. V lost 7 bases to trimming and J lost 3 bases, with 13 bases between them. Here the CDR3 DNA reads TGTGCCAGCAACCCGGGACCGTTCTACGAGCAGTACTTC. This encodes CASNPGPFYEQYF.

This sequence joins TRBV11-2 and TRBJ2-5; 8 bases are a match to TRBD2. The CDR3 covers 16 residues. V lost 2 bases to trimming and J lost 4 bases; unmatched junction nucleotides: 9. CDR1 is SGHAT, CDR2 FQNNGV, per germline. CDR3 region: CASSLRLAPETETQYF. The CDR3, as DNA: TGTGCCAGCAGCTTACGACTAGCGCCTGAGACAGAGACCCAGTACTTC. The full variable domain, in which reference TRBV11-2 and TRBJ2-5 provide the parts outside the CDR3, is EAGVAQSPRYKIIEKRQSVAFWCNPISGHATLYWYQQILGQGPKLLIQFQNNGVVDDSQLPKDRFSAERLKGVDSTLKIQPAKLEDSAVYLCASSLRLAPETETQYFGPGTRLLVL.

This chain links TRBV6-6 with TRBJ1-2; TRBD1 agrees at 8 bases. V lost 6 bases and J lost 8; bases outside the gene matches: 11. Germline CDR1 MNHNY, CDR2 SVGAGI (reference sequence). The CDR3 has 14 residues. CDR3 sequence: CASRPPTGVRGYTF. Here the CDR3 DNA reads TGTGCCAGCAGGCCTCCGACAGGGGTCAGGGGCTACACCTTC.

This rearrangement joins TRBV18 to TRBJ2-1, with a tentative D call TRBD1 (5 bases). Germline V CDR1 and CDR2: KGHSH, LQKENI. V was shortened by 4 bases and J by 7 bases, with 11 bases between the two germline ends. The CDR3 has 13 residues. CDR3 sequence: CASSQGLGNEQFF. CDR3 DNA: TGTGCCAGCTCACAGGGGCTAGGAAATGAGCAGTTCTTC.